These T cell receptor beta chains were read from a single sample in a study of blood T cell repertoires in COVID-19. Sequenced by immunoSEQ multiplex PCR; TCRdb stores in-frame clones only, minus some. The data show 350,000 to 550,000 clones, with about 85% seen just once and roughly 2% held by the top ten. The sequenced sample consisted of PBMCs or T cells enriched from blood (not recorded which). The receptors were sampled from a woman aged 18-29 years with acute COVID-19. Both conserved end residues are part of each CDR3. D genes are given only for firm matches. Size tells how often a clone was seen (once, few, many) or the class of an expanded clone, and some rows leave it out.

d_call	j_call	clone_size	v_call	cdr3_nt	cdr3_aa
NA	TRBJ1-6	NA	TRBV4-3	TGCGCCAGCAGCCAAGGACAGACCCGCTCGACCCTCCACTTT	CASSQGQTRSTLHF
NA	TRBJ2-2	once	TRBV18	TGTGCCAGCTCACCATCCGACAGAGACTTAAACACCGGGGAGCTGTTTTTT	CASSPSDRDLNTGELFF
TRBD2	TRBJ2-2	NA	TRBV7-2	TGTGCCAGCAGCTTAGCCCCCCCTCTAGCGGGAGGATACACCGGGGAGCTGTTTTTT	CASSLAPPLAGGYTGELFF
NA	TRBJ1-3	NA	TRBV4-3	TGCGCCAGCAGCCAAGATTCCGGGACTTCAAGCATCGGAAACACCATATATTTT	CASSQDSGTSSIGNTIYF
TRBD2	TRBJ2-5	NA	TRBV7-8	TGTGCCAGCAGACCATTGACTAGCGGGGGCCAAGAGACCCAGTACTTC	CASRPLTSGGQETQYF
NA	TRBJ1-2	NA	TRBV4-2	TGTGCCAGCAGCCAAGATGGGAGGGTAGGCGGCTACACCTTC	CASSQDGRVGGYTF
TRBD2	TRBJ2-3	once	TRBV19	TGTGCCAGTATAGCTAGCGGGGGGAAAAGTACGCAGTATTTT	CASIASGGKSTQYF
NA	TRBJ2-5	NA	TRBV12-3/TRBV12-4	TGTGCCAGCAGTCGCCAGGTCCAAGAGACCCAGTACTTC	CASSRQVQETQYF
TRBD2	TRBJ2-3	NA	TRBV28	TGTGCCAGCAGTTCCGGGACTAGGGGCACAGATACGCAGTATTTT	CASSSGTRGTDTQYF
NA	TRBJ1-1	once	TRBV6-5	TGTGCCAGCAGCCTCGACAGCACTGAAGCTTTCTTT	CASSLDSTEAFF
TRBD2	TRBJ2-3	NA	TRBV5-1	TGCGCCAGCAGCTCAACTCTAGCGGGGGCGCCCGCCAATACGCAGTATTTT	CASSSTLAGAPANTQYF
TRBD2	TRBJ2-1	few	TRBV6-4	TGTGCCAGCAGTGACCGAGTGGGCGGGGGGGCCAATGAGCAGTTCTTC	CASSDRVGGGANEQFF
NA	TRBJ1-1	NA	TRBV30	TGTGCCTGGACCGAACCGGGGGGGCGGAACACTGAAGCTTTCTTT	CAWTEPGGRNTEAFF
TRBD2	TRBJ2-2	once	TRBV25-1	TGTGCCAGCAGTGTCCCAGCGGGAACCGGGGAGCTGTTTTTT	CASSVPAGTGELFF
TRBD1	TRBJ1-1	NA	TRBV11-2	TGTGCCAGCAGCGCGGACAGGGGGCGATTTCCTTTCTTT	CASSADRGRFPFF
TRBD1	TRBJ1-5	NA	TRBV5-1	TGCGCCAGCAGCGTGGACAGGGGCCCTAATCAGCCCCAGCATTTT	CASSVDRGPNQPQHF
NA	TRBJ2-2	NA	TRBV11-2	TGTGCCAGCAGGGGAGTAGGTTTGGACACCGGGGAGCTGTTTTTT	CASRGVGLDTGELFF
NA	TRBJ2-2	NA	TRBV7-3	TGTGCCAGCAGCCCAACTAGCAACCCACTCACCGGGGAGCTGTTTTTT	CASSPTSNPLTGELFF
NA	TRBJ1-6	few	TRBV2	TGTGCCAGCAGTGTGGAGGGAGGCTCCTATAATTCACCCCTCCACTTT	CASSVEGGSYNSPLHF
NA	TRBJ1-2	once	TRBV27	TGTGCCAGCAGTGCGAGGGTTACTAACTATGGCTACACCTTC	CASSARVTNYGYTF
NA	TRBJ2-6	NA	TRBV19	TGTGCCAGTAGCAGGGGAGCTGGGGCCAACGTCCTGACTTTC	CASSRGAGANVLTF
TRBD1	TRBJ2-1	NA	TRBV11-2	TGTGCCAGCAGCTTAGGACAGGGGAGCAATGAGCAGTTCTTC	CASSLGQGSNEQFF
NA	TRBJ1-4	NA	TRBV19	TGTGCCAGTAGTGGGGCGGACGCAACTAATGAAAAACTGTTTTTT	CASSGADATNEKLFF
NA	TRBJ1-2	NA	TRBV28	TGTGCCAGCAGTCTGCTACAATCTCGGGGCTATGGCTACACCTTC	CASSLLQSRGYGYTF
NA	TRBJ2-3	NA	TRBV5-4	TGTGCCAGCATTACTAGAGGCTCAGATACGCAGTATTTT	CASITRGSDTQYF
NA	TRBJ1-5	NA	TRBV3-1/TRBV3-2	TGTGCCAGCAGGGGGCGCGGCAATCAGCCCCAGCATTTT	CASRGRGNQPQHF